This T cell receptor (beta chain) was found in a study of T cell repertoires in cytomegalovirus infection. Study details: Peptides in the study included HLA-C-restricted and HLA-B-restricted CMV epitopes. It was the public TCR beta signatures that indicated both CMV infection and matching HLA type. Study observations and caveats: HLA-C-restricted CMV clonotypes gave the most frequent clonotype in two of eight donors. Identification of carriers of CMV plus the relevant HLA was achieved through cumulative public TCR beta family frequency.

One entry per CDR3 protein, called by TCRdb with MiXCR from the reads. The sample lists tens of thousands of distinct CDR3 sequences; roughly a quarter were seen once. This clonotype was picked up a small number of times. No antigen is known for it. CDR1 and CDR2 (germline): LGHNA, YSLEER. The CDR3 spans 18 residues. V was trimmed by 0 bases and J by 0 bases, leaving 15 bases between them. The sample consisted of CD8+ T cells from cultured PBMCs, taken from culture after CMV antigen stimulation. The gene calls are TRBV4-3 and TRBJ1-5, with a tentative D call TRBD1 (6 bases). This clonotype was obtained from a human donor in good health (CMV status not recorded). Some clones in this sample may be carry-over from other donors' samples. CDR3 amino acids: CASSQDAEGGHSNQPQHF. The CDR3 DNA reads TGCGCCAGCAGCCAAGACGCCGAGGGGGGGCATAGCAATCAGCCCCAGCATTTT.